The clone carrying this T cell receptor beta chain came up a few times. Its antigen remains unidentified. The data originate from a study of identical twins' blood T cells. TCRdb re-derived calls from the 5' RACE reads in MiXCR, one entry per CDR3 protein. The table includes 300,000 to 400,000 distinct CDR3 sequences, 28% detected once. Germline lookup yields CDR1 KGHDR and CDR2 SFDVKD. Trimming left V 8 bases short and J 1 base short, with 13 bases between. This CDR3 is 14 amino acids long. Notes on the study in general: Twins reportedly had markedly more similar V usage than unrelated donors, even among out-of-frame TCRbeta clonotypes.

The sequenced sample consisted of PBMCs. The sequence came from a woman aged 18-49 years in good health. The genes are TRBV24-1 and TRBJ1-2; no definite D call. CDR3 protein: CATTRSRLNYGYTF. The CDR3 DNA follows: TGTGCCACCACTCGGAGCAGGCTTAACTATGGCTACACCTTC.